Following are 19 T cell receptor beta chains from one sample sequenced in a study of blood T cells in healthy people across ages. Combining a sample-barcoded 5' primer with a J-beta primer mix, a second PCR ran for 7 to 11 cycles. MiXCR was run by TCRdb on the 5' RACE reads, yielding one entry per CDR3 protein. The table has around 700,000 distinct CDR3 sequences, approximately 25% seen once. The same data also contributed to another study, on T cells of mothers and their children.

The sequencing sample was made of blood. Every receptor here comes from a boy between 5 and 17 years old in good health.

This clonotype was found a few times. This chain uses TRBV28 with TRBJ2-5; TRBD1 aligns across 10 bases. The J call is in doubt because the DNA end fits TRBJ2-1 better. CDR3 length: 16 residues. The V gene's germline CDR1 is MDHEN and CDR2 SYDVKM. The CDR3, as DNA: TGTGCCAGCAGTTTTCTACCAGACAGGGGGCTTATTGAGCAGTTCTTC. Its translation is CASSFLPDRGLIEQFF.

V gene TRBV3-1 combines with J gene TRBJ2-1; 9 bases agree with TRBD2. The DNA end favors TRBJ2-7, so the J call may be wrong. Germline V gives CDR1 LGHDT, CDR2 YNNKEL (reference sequence). This CDR3 has 15 amino acids. The CDR3 sequence: CASSQTSGLSDTQYF. The CDR3 region has the DNA TGTGCCAGCAGCCAAACTAGCGGGCTATCGGACACACAGTACTTC.

In nucleotides, the CDR3 is TGCGCCAGCAGCCAAGATTCGCTAGCGGGGTCTGGCGGGGAGCTGTTTTTT. This translates into CASSQDSLAGSGGELFF. The chain carries TRBV4-3 and TRBJ2-2, with 9 bases that match TRBD2. V lost 0 bases, J lost 7 bases, and 9 bases stayed unmatched. Per the germline V gene, CDR1 is LGHNA and CDR2 is YSLEER. This CDR3 is 17 amino acids long.

Ten or more counts support this clonotype. The V call is TRBV24-1, the J call TRBJ2-3; the D is unclear. This CDR3 contains 15 residues. CDR1 KGHDR and CDR2 SFDVKD come from the germline V gene. V lost 0 bases and J lost 5, with 11 bases in between. Here the CDR3 reads CATSDLAQRGDTQYF. In DNA form, the CDR3 reads TGTGCCACCAGTGATTTGGCGCAGCGTGGAGATACGCAGTATTTT.

The rearrangement uses TRBV2 and TRBJ2-5; the D gene could be TRBD1 or TRBD2 (5 bases each). The J call is in doubt because the DNA end fits TRBJ2-1 better. The CDR3 has 12 residues. CDR1 is SNHLY and CDR2 is FYNNEI in the germline V gene. CDR3 DNA: TGTGCCAGCAGGCCCGAGGGGCAGCGGCAGTTCTTC. Residues: CASRPEGQRQFF.

In its sample, this clonotype was seen a few times. The gene calls are TRBV29-1 and TRBJ2-7; TRBD1 might be the D (5 bases). The DNA matches TRBJ2-1 better at its end, which makes the J call doubtful. CDR3 length equals 14 residues. From germline, CDR1 is SQVTM and CDR2 ANQGSEA. CDR3 coding DNA: TGCAGCGTTGAGAGAGTAGACAAGGGGAATGAGCAGTTCTTC. Translating gives CSVERVDKGNEQFF.

About this clonotype: One junction end disagrees with the germline gene, perhaps due to a read error. The chain carries TRBV29-1 and TRBJ2-3; 9 nucleotides agree with TRBD2. This CDR3 is 14 amino acids long. Germline V CDR1 and CDR2: SQVTM, ANQGSEA. The CDR3 DNA reads TGCGGCGTTGTATCTAGCGGGACCACAGATACGCAGTATTTT. It specifies CGVVSSGTTDTQYF.

This sequence joins TRBV7-9 and TRBJ2-5; D remains ambiguous. The CDR3 has 17 residues. Germline CDR1 reads SEHNR; CDR2 reads FQNEAQ (reference sequence). V was trimmed by 5 bases and J by 1 base, leaving 20 bases between them. The CDR3 is CASSTLVARAFQETQYF. DNA of the CDR3: TGTGCCAGCAGCACCCTAGTCGCAAGAGCCTTCCAAGAGACCCAGTACTTC.

Comments on this clonotype: An end of the junction does not agree with germline; a read error may underlie this. The genes are TRBV7-7 and TRBJ2-1; 7 positions agree with TRBD1. Germline V gives CDR1 SSHAT, CDR2 FNYEAQ (reference sequence). This CDR3 contains 15 residues. CDR3 amino acids: CASSSTGPPYNEQFF. CDR3 in DNA: TGTGCTAGCAGTTCGACAGGGCCCCCCTACAATGAGCAGTTCTTC.

Written as DNA, the CDR3 is TGTGCCAGCAGCTTAGGGACAGGGGGCGTCGAGACCCAGTACTTC. The encoded protein is CASSLGTGGVETQYF. The chain recombines TRBV7-9 with TRBJ2-5; 11 bases map to TRBD1. The CDR3 is 15 amino acids. V trimming: 1 base; J trimming: 5 bases; junction bases outside the gene matches: 3. In germline, CDR1 is SEHNR, CDR2 FQNEAQ (reference sequence).

This clonotype was detected once. V and J are TRBV6-5 and TRBJ2-5; possible D gene TRBD1, 6 bases. V lost 6 bases to trimming and J lost 2 bases, with 16 bases between them. This CDR3 has 15 residues. Germline CDR1 MNHEY, CDR2 SVGAGI. The CDR3 sequence is CASSRGGPTQETQYF. CDR3 nucleotides: TGTGCCAGCAGCCGAGGGGGTCCCACTCAAGAGACCCAGTACTTC.

A few counts support this clonotype. The chain links TRBV10-1 to TRBJ2-5, with D tentatively TRBD2 (6 bases). The end of the DNA is better explained by TRBJ2-7, so the J call may be wrong. CDR1 and CDR2 (germline): WNHNN, SYGVQD (reference sequence). The CDR3 totals 13 residues. The CDR3 protein is CASSEGTAYEQYF. The DNA for the CDR3 is TGCGCCAGCAGTGAAGGGACTGCCTACGAGCAGTACTTC.

The chain links TRBV9 to TRBJ1-2; D is ambiguous. Germline CDR1 and CDR2: SGDLS and YYNGEE. CDR3 length: 13 amino acids. The V and J ends lost 4 bases and 4 bases respectively, with 11 bases between them. The CDR3 coding sequence is TGTGCCAGCAGCCCACGCGAGGGCTATGGCTACACCTTC. Translating gives CASSPREGYGYTF.

The chain recombines TRBV7-2 with TRBJ2-1; possible D gene TRBD2, 6 bases. The CDR3 has 14 residues. Germline loops: CDR1 SGHTA, CDR2 FQGNSA. V was pared by 6 bases and J by 1 base, with 10 bases between. In DNA, the CDR3 is TGTGCCAGCAGGGGAGGTCCATCCTACAATGAGCAGTTCTTC. Amino acids: CASRGGPSYNEQFF.

J is TRBJ2-3 and V is TRBV7-2; the match to TRBD2 covers 10 bases. Germline V CDR1 and CDR2: SGHTA, FQGNSA. The CDR3 has 16 residues. Germline trimming cut 6 bases from V and 4 bases from J; bases unmatched to any gene: 10. The CDR3 nucleotides read TGTGCCAGCAGAAGGAAAGCGGGGGGGTTAGCAGATACGCAGTATTTT. It codes for CASRRKAGGLADTQYF. Together with reference TRBV7-2 and TRBJ2-3, the CDR3 gives the full variable domain: GAGVSQSPSNKVTEKGKDVELRCDPISGHTALYWYRQSLGQGLEFLIYFQGNSAPDKSGLPSDRFSAERTGGSVSTLTIQRTQQEDSAVYLCASRRKAGGLADTQYFGPGTRLTVL.

The chain combines TRBV12-3 or TRBV12-4 with TRBJ2-1; 7 nucleotides match TRBD1. Judging by the DNA end, TRBJ2-5 fits better; the J call may be wrong. This CDR3 has 14 amino acids. The CDR3 here is CASSLVGTAQTQYF. The CDR3, as DNA: TGTGCCAGCAGTTTAGTGGGGACAGCTCAGACCCAGTACTTC.

This clonotype was seen only a few times. The V call is TRBV7-2, the J call TRBJ2-5; 7 positions agree with TRBD1. After removal of 1 base from V and 3 bases from J, the junction contained 2 bases not matched to a gene. This CDR3 is 14 amino acids long. Per the germline V gene, CDR1 is SGHTA and CDR2 is FQGNSA. CDR3 sequence (DNA): TGTGCCAGCAGCTTAGGGGACAGTAAAGAGACCCAGTACTTC. As protein: CASSLGDSKETQYF.

The rearrangement uses TRBV7-9 and TRBJ1-3, with TRBD1 matching 9 bases. Germline CDR1 is SEHNR and CDR2 is FQNEAQ (reference sequence). V was pared by 5 bases and J by 4 bases, with 9 bases of the junction left unmatched. The CDR3 totals 16 residues. In DNA form, the CDR3 reads TGTGCCAGCAGCGCCTCACAGGGGGCCGGAGGAAACACCATATATTTT. Protein product: CASSASQGAGGNTIYF.

About this clonotype itself: In this CDR3 the conserved last residue, phenylalanine or tryptophan, is missing, so a read error is likely. The chain links TRBV5-1 to TRBJ1-2, with D possibly TRBD1 on 5 matching bases. CDR3 length: 14 residues. Germline assignment: CDR1 SGHRS and CDR2 YFSETQ. V lost 4 bases to trimming and J lost 4 bases, with 14 bases between them. CDR3 residues: CASSQNQGTYGYTL. In nucleotides, the CDR3 is TGCGCCAGCAGCCAGAACCAGGGAACCTATGGCTACACCCTC.